The subject of this entry is one T cell receptor beta chain. Its antigen specificity is not known. Per-base qualities were not stored, and no clone one base away is much larger. Looking up the germline V gene yields CDR1 LGHNA and CDR2 YSLEER. From its cysteine to its phenylalanine, the CDR3 spans 15 amino acids. The CDR3 DNA has 45 bases and is translated from base 1. V drops 0 bases and J drops 8 bases, leaving 14 bases in between. The cohort consisted of fewer than 700 healthy bone marrow donors. At the time of sampling, every cohort member was nominally healthy, though immune exposures that went unrecorded were likely present. The donor was CMV seropositive and belonged to the group of about 290 seropositive cohort members. A peripheral blood sample was provided by each donor, and peripheral blood mononuclear cells were used for TCR beta sequencing. Genomic DNA was extracted from the blood cell samples with the Qiagen DNeasy Blood Extraction Kit.

This entry belongs to a study of cytomegalovirus exposure and HLA in healthy donors (dated by TCRdb to about 2017). Context from the whole study: An earlier analysis of several hundred of the donors reported about 300 Gb of sequence data and 117 million unique TCR beta sequences obtained from about 179 million T cells. Roughly 310 gigabases of sequencing data and tens of millions of unique TCR sequences were included in an early release covering about 700 HLA-typed donors. Among the roughly 400 genotyped donors, about 83% belonged to the genetic ancestry cluster associated with self-reported Caucasian donors. The study aimed to test whether signatures of past pathogen exposure could be identified by cataloging public T cell receptors. The T cell repertoires of around 670 subjects were profiled by immunosequencing and related to cytomegalovirus serostatus. Besides the first cohort of approximately 670 subjects, a separate validation cohort made up of 120 different subjects was used. The study combined high-throughput TCR immunosequencing, statistical association of individual TCRs with disease status, and machine learning to predict cytomegalovirus infection status. A later analysis re-examined previously published TCR beta repertoires from 500 to 700 donors and added high-resolution HLA genotyping to investigate patterns of TCR occurrence. The later analysis used no new phenotypic data to find candidate immune exposures, relying instead on TCR beta sequences and their occurrence across donors. An earlier analysis of some 500 of the donors used high-throughput TCR beta sequencing to judge whether each TCR beta V gene segment behaved as functional or pseudogenic. Alongside the repertoire data, information on donor age, sex, ethnicity and CMV serostatus was compiled. In a later genetic analysis, genome-wide SNP genotypes for about three fifths of the roughly 670 donors were used, and that subset was treated as a discovery cohort. All discovery cohort repertoires had been generated on a single sequencing platform. HLA typing covered class I and class II loci at four-digit resolution. The number of typed donors differed by locus: about 620-630 for A, B, C, DRB1 and DQB1; 500 to 550 for DQA1; 606 for DPA1; and some 450 for DPB1. A few DR-DQ haplotypes were treated as single units for association and clustering because of strong linkage in the cohort. Among about 400 genotyped donors of the cohort, an average of roughly 230,000 unique TCR beta nucleotide sequences was sequenced per donor, of which about 18% were non-productive.

Findings and caveats that apply to the study as a whole: In a later analysis, most CMV-associated TCR beta chains were found to appear HLA-restricted, with HLA associations seemingly driven largely by CMV exposure. Because the 87-base-pair reads could not distinguish some IMGT-functional V segments, including TRBV6-2 and TRBV6-3, those segments were excluded. The classifier was reported to diagnose cytomegalovirus status with high specificity and sensitivity in both the original cohort and the validation cohort. When HLA alleles, especially DR and DQ, strongly co-occurred, TCR associations were difficult to assign to individual alleles. A later analysis associated 15,000 or so TCR beta sequences with specific HLA alleles at a false discovery rate of 0.05. An earlier analysis of 450 to 750 of the donors showed that most TCR beta V segments appeared in productive rearrangements either about 87% or about 30% of the time, which broadly matched IMGT annotations. Most TCR sequences were seen in very few donors, while some public TCRs were found in many individuals. In vitro tests confirmed that a few of the cytomegalovirus-associated TCR beta chains recognize cytomegalovirus antigens. Presence/absence analyses assumed roughly uniform sequencing depth across donors, an assumption that may not hold. The authors suggested that the approach could potentially be generalized to other disease states and immunological phenotypes. CMV serostatus was the only immune exposure information available for the cohort. A group of highly shared sequence variants was considered likely to be a technical artifact of the sequencing pipeline. Over 15 rarely observed V segments, including chromosome 9 orphons, were excluded from the earlier analysis of a few hundred of the donors because counts were too low. In a later analysis, HLA-associated TCR beta chains showed more clonal expansion and lower generation probabilities than non-associated chains that were equally common. Because some donors lacked HLA typing at each locus, the association tests relied only on the typed subset. According to a later genetic analysis, donors in an Asian-associated ancestry cluster had fewer N-insertions in productive TCRs than the approximately 670-donor mean. In this cohort, only TCR beta chains were sequenced, and detectable features were limited by the absence of alpha or paired-chain data. A further reported finding was that TCR beta sequences accurately predicted the HLA-A and HLA-B alleles for most subjects in the first cohort. In a later analysis, several top co-occurrence clusters were reported to appear linked to parvovirus B19, influenza, CMV and Epstein-Barr virus. According to a later analysis, TCR association rates differed among HLA loci, with DRB1 alleles showing the most associated TCRs and HLA-C alleles showing the fewest. In a later genetic analysis, a missense DCLRE1C variant was associated with V-gene and J-gene trimming of TCR beta chains, and the association was replicated in an independent cohort. Correlated functional status among segregating V segments might reflect linkage disequilibrium, but an unknown experimental factor could not be ruled out. In the study, roughly 160 TCR beta chains were listed as associated with cytomegalovirus.

The library was built by means of the immunoSEQ multiplex PCR assay. For the multiplex PCR, a mixture combining 60 forward primers for TCR Vbeta segments and 13 reverse primers for TCR Jbeta segments was used. The CDR3 region of rearranged TCR beta genes was amplified from genomic DNA with a multiplex PCR assay. On the Illumina HiSeq System, the amplified TCR beta libraries were sequenced as 87-base-pair reads. As for how the authors treated the data: Across the 700 or so repertoires, a later analysis counted tens of millions of unique TCR beta chains, 8.5 million to 12 million of which were shared by at least two donors. To remove PCR and sequencing errors, raw reads were error-corrected and collapsed into unique sequences using a nearest-neighbor algorithm that merged closely related sequences. V, D and J gene segments were assigned by aligning CDR3 sequences to IMGT reference sequences. For a sequence to be retained, at least a six-nucleotide match to both a V gene segment and a J gene segment was required. Rearrangements were classified as productive when the CDR3 lacked stop codons and remained in frame with V and J, and all other rearrangements were classified as non-productive. CDR3 was defined by IMGT convention, running from the second conserved V-encoded cysteine to the conserved J-encoded phenylalanine. In an earlier analysis of approximately 590 of the donors, sequences lacking an unambiguous match to a single V gene segment were excluded. An earlier analysis of fewer than 650 of the donors classified V segments as functional when productive rearrangements were above 56.7% and as segregating when the standard deviation between donors was above 5%. To diagnose cytomegalovirus status from the catalog of TCR beta chain sequences, a statistical classification framework was built. In a later analysis, TCR nucleotide sequences were compared against IMGT/GENE-DB human TR gene sequences so that V and J genes could be assigned. The TCRdist pipeline was used in a later analysis to assign CDR3 sequences and most-parsimonious VDJ recombination scenarios. A later analysis defined each TCR beta chain by its CDR3 amino acid sequence plus V-gene family, and excluded reads lacking a unique V-gene family. In a later analysis, some 600 highly shared, low-generation-probability nucleotide sequences were removed to address suspected cross-contamination and a sequencing artifact. A later analysis calculated a clonal expansion index for each public chain from normalized within-repertoire ranks of inferred template counts. In a later analysis, generation probabilities were computed using a VDJ recombination model fitted to out-of-frame rearrangements, and the results were checked against IGoR. A later analysis scored TCR-TCR, TCR-HLA and TCR-CMV co-occurrence with hypergeometric tests, applying a repertoire-size bias correction to TCR pairs. A later analysis estimated false discovery rates by permuting HLA or CMV assignments 20 times. A later analysis grouped co-occurring TCRs with DBSCAN, adding TCRdist sequence similarity when clustering within HLA-allele-positive subsets. Repertoires with fewer than 30,000 or more than 120,000 public chains, plus five repertoires with anomalous nucleotide sharing, were excluded from co-occurrence clustering. TCRdb retrieved this table from immuneACCESS and kept in-frame rearrangements only. Not all clones are present; in checked studies, unresolved V genes account for under half, and no reason is known for the remainder. Clonal size and the V and J genes are those of that table, whereas D and trimming came from the DNA. The sample includes almost 200,000 clones, with 65% to 80% observed a single time. About 4.6% of the sample is taken by the ten largest.

The source of this sequence is a woman aged 25-40 years in good health and CMV-seropositive. What was sequenced was PBMCs. The chain links TRBV4-3 with TRBJ2-1; tentative D gene TRBD2, with 6 bases matching. The nucleotide sequence reads as follows: TGCGCCAGCAGCCAAGACGGGGGATTTTTCGATGAGCAGTTCTTC. This translates into CASSQDGGFFDEQFF.